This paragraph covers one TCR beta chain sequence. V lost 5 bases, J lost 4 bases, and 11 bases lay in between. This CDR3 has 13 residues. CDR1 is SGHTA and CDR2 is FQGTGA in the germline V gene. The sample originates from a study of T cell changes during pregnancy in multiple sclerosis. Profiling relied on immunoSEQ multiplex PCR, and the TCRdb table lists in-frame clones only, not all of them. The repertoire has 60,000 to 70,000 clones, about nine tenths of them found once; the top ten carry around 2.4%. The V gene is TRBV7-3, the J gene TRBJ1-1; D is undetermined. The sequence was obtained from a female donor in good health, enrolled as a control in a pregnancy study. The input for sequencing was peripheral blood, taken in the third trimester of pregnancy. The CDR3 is CASSLGVGTEAFF. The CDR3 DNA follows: TGTGCCAGCAGCCTCGGGGTGGGCACTGAAGCTTTCTTT.